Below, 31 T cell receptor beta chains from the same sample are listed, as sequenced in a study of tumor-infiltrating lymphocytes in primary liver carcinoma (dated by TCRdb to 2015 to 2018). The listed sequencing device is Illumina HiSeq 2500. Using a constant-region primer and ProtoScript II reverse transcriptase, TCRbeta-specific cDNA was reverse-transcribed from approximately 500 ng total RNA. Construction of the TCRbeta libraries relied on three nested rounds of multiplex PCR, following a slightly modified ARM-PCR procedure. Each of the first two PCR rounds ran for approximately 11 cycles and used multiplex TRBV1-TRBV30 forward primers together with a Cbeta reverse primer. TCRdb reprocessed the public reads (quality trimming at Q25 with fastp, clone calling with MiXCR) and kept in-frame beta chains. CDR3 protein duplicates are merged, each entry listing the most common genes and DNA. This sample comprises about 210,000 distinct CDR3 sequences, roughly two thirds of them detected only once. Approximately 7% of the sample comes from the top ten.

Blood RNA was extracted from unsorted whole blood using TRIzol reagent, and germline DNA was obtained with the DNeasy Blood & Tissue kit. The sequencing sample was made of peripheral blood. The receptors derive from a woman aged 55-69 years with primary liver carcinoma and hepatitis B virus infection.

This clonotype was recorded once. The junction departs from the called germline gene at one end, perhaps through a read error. CDR3 sequence: CASSQDAQLGHEAFF. CDR3 in DNA: TGTGCCAGCAGCCAAGATGCCCAGTTGGGGCATGAAGCCTTCTTT. This rearrangement joins TRBV4-2 to TRBJ1-1; perhaps TRBD1 as D (5 bases). This CDR3 region has 15 residues. Germline V CDR1 and CDR2: LGHNA, YNFKEQ.

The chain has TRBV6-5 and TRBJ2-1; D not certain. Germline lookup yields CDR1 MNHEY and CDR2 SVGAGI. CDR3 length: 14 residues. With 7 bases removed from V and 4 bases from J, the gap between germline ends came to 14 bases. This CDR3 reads CASTDPRTYNEQFF. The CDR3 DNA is TGTGCCAGCACCGACCCTCGAACTTACAATGAGCAGTTCTTC.

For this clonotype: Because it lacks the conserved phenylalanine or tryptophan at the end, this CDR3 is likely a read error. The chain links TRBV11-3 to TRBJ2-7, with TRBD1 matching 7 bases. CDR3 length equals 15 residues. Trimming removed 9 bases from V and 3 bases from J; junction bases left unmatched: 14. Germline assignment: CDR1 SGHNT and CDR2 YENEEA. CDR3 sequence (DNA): TGTGCCAGTAGCCCCGGGACAGTGGGCAACTACGAGCAGTACTTA. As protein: CASSPGTVGNYEQYL.

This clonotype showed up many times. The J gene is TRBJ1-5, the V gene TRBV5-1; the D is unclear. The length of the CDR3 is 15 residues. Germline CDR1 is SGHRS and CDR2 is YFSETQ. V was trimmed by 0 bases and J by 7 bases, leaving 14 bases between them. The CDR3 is CASSLGVGGQQPQHF. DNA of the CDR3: TGCGCCAGCAGCTTGGGAGTTGGTGGGCAACAGCCCCAGCATTTT.

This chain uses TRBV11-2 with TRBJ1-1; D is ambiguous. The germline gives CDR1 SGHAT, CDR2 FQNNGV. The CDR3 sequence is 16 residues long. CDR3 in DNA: TGTCCTAGCAGCTTAGAAGCGCAGATAATGAACACTGAAGCTTTCTTT. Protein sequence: CPSSLEAQIMNTEAFF.

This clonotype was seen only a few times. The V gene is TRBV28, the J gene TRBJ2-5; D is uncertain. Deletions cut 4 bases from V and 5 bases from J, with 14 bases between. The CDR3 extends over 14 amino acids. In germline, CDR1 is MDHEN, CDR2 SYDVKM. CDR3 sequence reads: CASSSRRVTETQYF. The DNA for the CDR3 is TGTGCCAGCAGTTCGCGCCGCGTGACGGAGACCCAGTACTTC. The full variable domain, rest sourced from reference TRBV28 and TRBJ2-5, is DVKVTQSSRYLVKRTGEKVFLECVQDMDHENMFWYRQDPGLGLRLIYFSYDVKMKEKGDIPEGYSVSREKKERFSLILESASTNQTSMYLCASSSRRVTETQYFGPGTRLLVL.

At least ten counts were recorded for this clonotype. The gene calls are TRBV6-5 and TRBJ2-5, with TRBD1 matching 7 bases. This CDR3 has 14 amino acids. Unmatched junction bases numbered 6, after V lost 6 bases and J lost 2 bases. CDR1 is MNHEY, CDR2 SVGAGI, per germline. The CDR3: CASSIRDRQETQYF. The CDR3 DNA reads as TGTGCCAGCAGCATCCGGGACAGACAAGAGACCCAGTACTTC.

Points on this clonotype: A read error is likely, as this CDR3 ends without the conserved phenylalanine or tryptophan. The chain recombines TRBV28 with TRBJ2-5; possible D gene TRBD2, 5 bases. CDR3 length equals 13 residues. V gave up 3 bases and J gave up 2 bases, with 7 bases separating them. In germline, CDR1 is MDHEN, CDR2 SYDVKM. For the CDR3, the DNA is TGTGCCAGCAGTTTCGGGGAACAAGAGACCCAGTACCTC. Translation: CASSFGEQETQYL.

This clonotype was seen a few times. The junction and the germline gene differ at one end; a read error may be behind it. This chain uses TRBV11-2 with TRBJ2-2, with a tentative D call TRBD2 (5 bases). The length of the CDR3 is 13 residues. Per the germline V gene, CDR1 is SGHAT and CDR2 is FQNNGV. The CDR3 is CASSLVRYGEMFF. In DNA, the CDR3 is TGTGCCAGCAGCTTAGTGCGCTACGGGGAGATGTTTTTT.

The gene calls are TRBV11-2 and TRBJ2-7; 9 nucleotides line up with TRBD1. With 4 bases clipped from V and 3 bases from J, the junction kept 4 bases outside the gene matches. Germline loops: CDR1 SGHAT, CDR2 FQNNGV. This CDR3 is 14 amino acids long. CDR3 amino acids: CASSSGQGVYEQYF. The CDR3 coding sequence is TGTGCCAGCAGCTCGGGACAGGGAGTCTACGAGCAGTACTTC.

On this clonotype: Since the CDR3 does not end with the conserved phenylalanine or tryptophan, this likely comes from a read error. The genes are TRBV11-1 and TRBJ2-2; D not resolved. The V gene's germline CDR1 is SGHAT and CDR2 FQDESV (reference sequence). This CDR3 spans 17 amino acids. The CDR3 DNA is TGTGTCAGCAGTGCCTGGCCATTCCTAGTTAACACCGGAGAGCTGTTTTCT. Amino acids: CVSSAWPFLVNTGELFS.

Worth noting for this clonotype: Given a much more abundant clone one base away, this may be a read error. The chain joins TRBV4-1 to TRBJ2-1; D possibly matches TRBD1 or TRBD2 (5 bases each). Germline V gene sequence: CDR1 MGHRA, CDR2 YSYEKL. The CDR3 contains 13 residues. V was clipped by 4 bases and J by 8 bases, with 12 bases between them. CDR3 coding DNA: TGCGCCAGCAGCCTAGTGACAGCGGATGAGCAGTTCTTC. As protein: CASSLVTADEQFF.

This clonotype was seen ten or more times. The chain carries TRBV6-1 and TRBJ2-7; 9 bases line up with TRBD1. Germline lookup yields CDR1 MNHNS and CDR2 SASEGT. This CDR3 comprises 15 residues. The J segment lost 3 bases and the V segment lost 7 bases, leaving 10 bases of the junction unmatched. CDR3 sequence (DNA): TGTGCCAGCACCACGCCCAGACAGGGGGTCTACGAGCAGTACTTC. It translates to CASTTPRQGVYEQYF.

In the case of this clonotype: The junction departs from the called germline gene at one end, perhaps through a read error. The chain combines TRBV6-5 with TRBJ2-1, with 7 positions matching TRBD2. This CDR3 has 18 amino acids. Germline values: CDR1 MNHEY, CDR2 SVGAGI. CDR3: CASNYTIPSGATYNEQFF. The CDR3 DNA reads TGTGCCAGCAATTACACGATTCCTAGCGGAGCGACCTACAATGAGCAGTTCTTC.

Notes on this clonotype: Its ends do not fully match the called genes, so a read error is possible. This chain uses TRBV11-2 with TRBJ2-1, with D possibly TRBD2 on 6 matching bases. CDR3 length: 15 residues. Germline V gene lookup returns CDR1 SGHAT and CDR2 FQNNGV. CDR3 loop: CASSLLANSYIEQFF. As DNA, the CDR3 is TGTGCCAGTAGTCTCCTAGCGAACTCCTACATTGAGCAGTTCTTC.

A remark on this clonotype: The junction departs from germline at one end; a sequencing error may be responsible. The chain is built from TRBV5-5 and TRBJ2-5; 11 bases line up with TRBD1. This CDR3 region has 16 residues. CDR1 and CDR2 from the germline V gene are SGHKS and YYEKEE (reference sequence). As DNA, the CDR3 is TGTGCCAGCAACACTCGCCGGGACAGGGGGAAAGAGACCCAGTATTTC. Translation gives CASNTRRDRGKETQYF.

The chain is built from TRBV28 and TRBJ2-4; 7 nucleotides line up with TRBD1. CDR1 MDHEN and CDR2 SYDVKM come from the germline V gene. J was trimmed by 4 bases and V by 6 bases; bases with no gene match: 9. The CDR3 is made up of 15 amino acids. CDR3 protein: CASRDLDRDKNIQYF. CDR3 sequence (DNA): TGTGCCAGCAGAGACCTTGACAGGGATAAAAACATTCAGTACTTC.

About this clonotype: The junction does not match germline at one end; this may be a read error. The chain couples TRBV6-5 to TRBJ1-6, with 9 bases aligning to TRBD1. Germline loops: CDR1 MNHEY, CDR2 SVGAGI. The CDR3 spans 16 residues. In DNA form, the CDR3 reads TGTGCCTGCAGAGAACAGGGGGCGCGGGGTGATTCACCCCTCCACTTT. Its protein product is CACREQGARGDSPLHF.

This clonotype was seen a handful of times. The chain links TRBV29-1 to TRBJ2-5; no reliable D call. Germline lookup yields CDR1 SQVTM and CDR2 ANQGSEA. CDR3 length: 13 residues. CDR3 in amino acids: CSLTPKGRETQYF. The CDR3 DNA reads TGCAGTCTTACCCCCAAGGGCCGGGAGACCCAGTACTTC.

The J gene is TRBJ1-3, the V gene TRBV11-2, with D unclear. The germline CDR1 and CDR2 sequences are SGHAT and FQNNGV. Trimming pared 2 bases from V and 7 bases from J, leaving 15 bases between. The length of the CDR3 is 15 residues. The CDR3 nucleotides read TGTGCCAGCAGCTTAAGTATCCTCTCTAGGAACACCATATATTTT. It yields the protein CASSLSILSRNTIYF.

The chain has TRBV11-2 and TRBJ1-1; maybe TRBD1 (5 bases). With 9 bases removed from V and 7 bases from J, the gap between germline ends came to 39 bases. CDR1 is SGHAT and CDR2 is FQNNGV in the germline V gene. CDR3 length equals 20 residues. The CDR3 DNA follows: TGTGCCAGTAGCCTACATCATCACGGACACCTTCGCTTTTGGGGCTATGAAGCTTTCTTT. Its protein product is CASSLHHHGHLRFWGYEAFF.

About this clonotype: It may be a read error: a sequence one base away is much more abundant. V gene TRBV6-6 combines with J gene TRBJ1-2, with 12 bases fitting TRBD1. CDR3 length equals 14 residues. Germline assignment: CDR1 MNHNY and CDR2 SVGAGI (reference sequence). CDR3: CASSSGTGGYGCTF. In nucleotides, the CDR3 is TGTGCCAGCAGTTCCGGGACAGGGGGCTATGGCTGCACCTTC.

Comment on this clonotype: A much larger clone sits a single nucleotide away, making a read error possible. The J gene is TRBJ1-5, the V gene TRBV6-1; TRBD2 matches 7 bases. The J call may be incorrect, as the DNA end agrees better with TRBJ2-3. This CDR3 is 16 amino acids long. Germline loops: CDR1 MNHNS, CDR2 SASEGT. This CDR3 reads CASRVRGGDSNQPQYF. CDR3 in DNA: TGTGCCAGCAGAGTTAGGGGAGGGGATAGCAATCAGCCCCAGTATTTT.

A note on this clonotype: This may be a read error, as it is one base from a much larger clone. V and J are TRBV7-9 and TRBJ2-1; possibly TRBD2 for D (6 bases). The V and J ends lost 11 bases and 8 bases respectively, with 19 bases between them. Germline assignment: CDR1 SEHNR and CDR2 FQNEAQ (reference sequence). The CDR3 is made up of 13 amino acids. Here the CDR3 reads CAGARDFSHEQFF. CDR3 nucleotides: TGTGCCGGCGCCCGGGACTTCTCTCATGAGCAGTTCTTC.

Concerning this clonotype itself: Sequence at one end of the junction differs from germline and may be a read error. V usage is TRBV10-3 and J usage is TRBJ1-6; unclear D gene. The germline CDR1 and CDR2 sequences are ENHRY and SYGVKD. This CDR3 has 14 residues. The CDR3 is CAFSESVTDSPLHF. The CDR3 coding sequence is TGTGCCTTCAGTGAGTCGGTCACGGATTCACCCCTCCACTTT.

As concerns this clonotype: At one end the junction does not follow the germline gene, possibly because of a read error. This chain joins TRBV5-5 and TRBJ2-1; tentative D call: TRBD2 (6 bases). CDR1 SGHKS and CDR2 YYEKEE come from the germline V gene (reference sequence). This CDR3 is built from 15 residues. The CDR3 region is CAGSFRGRSYNEQFF. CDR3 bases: TGTGCCGGCAGCTTTCGAGGGAGGTCCTACAATGAGCAGTTCTTC. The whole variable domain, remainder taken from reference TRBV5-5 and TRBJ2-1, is DAGVTQSPTHLIKTRGQQVTLRCSPISGHKSVSWYQQVLGQGPQFIFQYYEKEERGRGNFPDRFSARQFPNYSSELNVNALLLGDSALYLCAGSFRGRSYNEQFFGPGTRLTVL.

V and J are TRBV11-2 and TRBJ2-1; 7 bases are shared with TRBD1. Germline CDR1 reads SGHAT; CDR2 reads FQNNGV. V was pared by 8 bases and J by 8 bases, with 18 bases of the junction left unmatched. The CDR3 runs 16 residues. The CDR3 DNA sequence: TGTGCCAGCGGCGACCCTACAGGGGTTTTTGACGATGAGCAGTTCTTC. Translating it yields CASGDPTGVFDDEQFF.

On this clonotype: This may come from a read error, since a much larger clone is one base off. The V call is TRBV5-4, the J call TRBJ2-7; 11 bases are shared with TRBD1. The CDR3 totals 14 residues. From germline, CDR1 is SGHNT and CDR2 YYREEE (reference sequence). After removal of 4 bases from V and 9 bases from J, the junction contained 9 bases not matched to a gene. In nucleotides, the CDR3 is TGTGCCAGCAGCAGGACAGGGGGCGTTGACGGGCAGTACTTC. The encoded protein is CASSRTGGVDGQYF.

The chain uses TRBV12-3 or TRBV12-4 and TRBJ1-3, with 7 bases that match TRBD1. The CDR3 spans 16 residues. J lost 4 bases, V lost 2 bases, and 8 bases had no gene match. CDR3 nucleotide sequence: TGTGCCAGCAGTTTACTGACAGGGATGGGAGGAAACACCATATATTTT. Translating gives CASSLLTGMGGNTIYF.

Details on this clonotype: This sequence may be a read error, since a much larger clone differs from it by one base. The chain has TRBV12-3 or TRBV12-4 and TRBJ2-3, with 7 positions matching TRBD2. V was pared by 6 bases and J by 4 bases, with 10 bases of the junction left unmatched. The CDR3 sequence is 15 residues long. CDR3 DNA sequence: TGTGCCAGCAGAGTAGCGGGTTCTAGCGCAGATACGCAGTATTTT. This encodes CASRVAGSSADTQYF.

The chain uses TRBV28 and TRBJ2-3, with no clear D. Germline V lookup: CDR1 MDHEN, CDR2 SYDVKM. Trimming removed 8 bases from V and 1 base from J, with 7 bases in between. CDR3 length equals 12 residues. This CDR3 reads CASQTGTDTQYF. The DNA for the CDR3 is TGTGCCAGCCAAACAGGCACAGATACGCAGTATTTT.